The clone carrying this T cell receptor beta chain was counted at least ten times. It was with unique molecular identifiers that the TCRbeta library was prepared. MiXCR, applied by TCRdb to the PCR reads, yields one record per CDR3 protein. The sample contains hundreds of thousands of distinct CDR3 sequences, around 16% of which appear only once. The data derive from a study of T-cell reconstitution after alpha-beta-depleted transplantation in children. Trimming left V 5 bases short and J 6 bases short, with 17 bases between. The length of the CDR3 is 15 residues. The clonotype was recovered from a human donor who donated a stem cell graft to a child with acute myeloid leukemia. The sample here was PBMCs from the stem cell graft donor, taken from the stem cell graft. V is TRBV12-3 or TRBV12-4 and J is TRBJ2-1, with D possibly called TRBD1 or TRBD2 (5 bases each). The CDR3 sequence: CASSPVGVGPNEQFF. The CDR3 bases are TGTGCCAGCAGTCCCGTGGGGGTGGGGCCCAATGAGCAGTTCTTC.